This T cell receptor (beta chain) was captured in a study of blood T cell repertoires in COVID-19 (dated by TCRdb to 2019 to 2021). Study-wide context: The collaborator samples originated in the United States, Italy and Spain and spanned the acute and convalescent phases of COVID-19. The material from the prospective study consisted of cDNA or gDNA derived from T cells, B-cell-depleted T cells, or PBMCs. Subjects who had been exposed to COVID-19, were actively infected with it, or had recovered from it provided the deeply sampled blood TCRbeta repertoires that made up the dataset. The repertoires were made available in a free public database intended to serve as a resource for research on the immune response to SARS-CoV-2. Samples were obtained from the ongoing ImmuneRACE study (first 160 participants) and from about 1,300 subjects provided by 6 global collaborators. The sample metadata nearly always contained a de-identified subject ID, COVID-19 status, age in years and sex. HLA class I and class II types, where available, came from metadata supplied by the sample provider rather than from assay-based typing.

Turning to this clone: Its antigen target is currently unknown. No much larger clonotype is one base removed from it; base qualities were not supplied.

Collaborating institutions collected whole blood in K2EDTA tubes following their own protocols. For TCRbeta analysis, collaborator samples were shipped as frozen whole blood, as isolated PBMCs, or as DNA extracted from either sample type. Beyond this particular receptor, the publication reports: How much clinical and demographic metadata was included differed by source and by participant, and the metadata was provided uncurated.

Trimming at the junction amounts to 2 bases on V and 8 bases on J, and the germline ends lie 12 bases apart. Based on the germline V gene (reference sequence), the CDR1 and CDR2 sequences are LGHDT and YNNKEL. Reading from cysteine to phenylalanine, the CDR3 counts 13 amino acids. Only CDR3 DNA is held: 39 bases, read in frame from base 1. The immunoSEQ Assay, a bias-controlled multiplex PCR, was used to amplify TCRbeta CDR3 regions from genomic DNA. In the authors' own workflow: The number of nucleated cells in each sample was estimated by amplification of reference gene primers within the assay. To quantify the absolute abundance of each unique TCRbeta CDR3 rearrangement, sequence reads were collapsed and filtered. Productive Simpson clonality was computed per sample as the square root of Simpson's diversity index over productive rearrangements. TCRdb retrieved this table from immuneACCESS and kept in-frame rearrangements only. Not all clones are present; in checked studies, unresolved V genes account for under half, and no reason is known for the remainder. The V and J calls and the clone size are those of that table, but D and trimming were determined from the DNA. The sample table contains fewer than 150,000 clones; only one count was recorded for roughly four fifths of them. The ten largest clones add up to about 17% of the sample.

The sequence joins TRBV3-1 (or the pseudogene TRBV3-2) to TRBJ1-2; the D gene remains uncertain. Sequenced material: peripheral blood. The receptor was isolated from a woman aged 50 to 60 with acute or convalescent COVID-19. The CDR3 here reads CASSQPTRGGYTF. The DNA sequence is TGTGCCAGCAGCCAACCGACTCGTGGGGGCTACACCTTC.